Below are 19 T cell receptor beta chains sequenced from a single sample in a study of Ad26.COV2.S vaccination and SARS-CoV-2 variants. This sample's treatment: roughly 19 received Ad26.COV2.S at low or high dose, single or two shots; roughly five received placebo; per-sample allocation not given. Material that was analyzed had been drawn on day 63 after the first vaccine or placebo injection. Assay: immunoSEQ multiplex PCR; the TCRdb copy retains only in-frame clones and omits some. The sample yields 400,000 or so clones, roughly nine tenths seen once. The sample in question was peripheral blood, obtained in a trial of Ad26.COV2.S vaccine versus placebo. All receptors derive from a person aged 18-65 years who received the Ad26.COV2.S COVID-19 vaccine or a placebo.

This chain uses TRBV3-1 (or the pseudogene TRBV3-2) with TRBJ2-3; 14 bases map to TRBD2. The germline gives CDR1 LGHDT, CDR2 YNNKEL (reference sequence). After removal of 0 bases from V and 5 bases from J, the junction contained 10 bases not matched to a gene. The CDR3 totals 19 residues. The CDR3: CASSQEVRGLAGVRDTQYF. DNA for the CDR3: TGTGCCAGCAGCCAAGAAGTCCGGGGACTAGCGGGGGTTAGAGATACGCAGTATTTT.

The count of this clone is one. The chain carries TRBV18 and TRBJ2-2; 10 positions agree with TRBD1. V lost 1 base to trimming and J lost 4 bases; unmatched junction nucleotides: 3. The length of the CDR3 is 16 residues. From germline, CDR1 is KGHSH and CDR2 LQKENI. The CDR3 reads CASSPRTGGRTGELFF. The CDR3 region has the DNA TGTGCCAGCTCACCACGGACAGGGGGACGCACCGGGGAGCTGTTTTTT.

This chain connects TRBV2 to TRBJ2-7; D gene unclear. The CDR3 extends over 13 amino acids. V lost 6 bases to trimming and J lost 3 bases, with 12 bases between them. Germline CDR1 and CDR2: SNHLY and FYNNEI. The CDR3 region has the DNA TGTGCCAGCAGCCCGTTAGGTATCTACGAGCAGTACTTC. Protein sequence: CASSPLGIYEQYF. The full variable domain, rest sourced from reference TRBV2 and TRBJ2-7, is EPEVTQTPSHQVTQMGQEVILRCVPISNHLYFYWYRQILGQKVEFLVSFYNNEISEKSEIFDDQFSVERPDGSNFTLKIRSTKLEDSAMYFCASSPLGIYEQYFGPGTRLTVT.

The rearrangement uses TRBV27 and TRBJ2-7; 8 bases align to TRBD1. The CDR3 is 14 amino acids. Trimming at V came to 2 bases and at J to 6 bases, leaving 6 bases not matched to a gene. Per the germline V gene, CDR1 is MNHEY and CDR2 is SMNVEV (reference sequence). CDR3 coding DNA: TGTGCCAGCAGTTTAGTTGGTACAGGGGGCGAGCAGTACTTC. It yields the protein CASSLVGTGGEQYF.

The CDR3 coding sequence is TGTGCCAGCAGCTTAGGACAGGGTCTATTACAGCCCCAGCATTTT. It specifies CASSLGQGLLQPQHF. V gene TRBV7-9 combines with J gene TRBJ1-5; 7 bases are shared with TRBD1. The V gene's germline CDR1 is SEHNR and CDR2 FQNEAQ (reference sequence). The V segment lost 1 base and the J segment 7 bases; nucleotides outside the gene matches: 7. The CDR3 covers 15 residues.

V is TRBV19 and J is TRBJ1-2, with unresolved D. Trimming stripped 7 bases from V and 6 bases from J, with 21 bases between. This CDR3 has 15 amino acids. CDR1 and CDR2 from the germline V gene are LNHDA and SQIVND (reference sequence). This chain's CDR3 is CASTADPGGLDGYTF. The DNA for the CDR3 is TGTGCCAGTACCGCCGATCCGGGAGGGTTGGATGGCTACACCTTC.

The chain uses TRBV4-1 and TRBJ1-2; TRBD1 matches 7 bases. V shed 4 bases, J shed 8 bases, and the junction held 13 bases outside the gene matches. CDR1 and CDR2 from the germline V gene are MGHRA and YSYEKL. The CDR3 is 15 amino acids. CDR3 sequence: CASSRSTGVRGGYTF. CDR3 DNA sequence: TGCGCCAGCAGCCGAAGTACAGGGGTTAGGGGCGGCTACACCTTC.

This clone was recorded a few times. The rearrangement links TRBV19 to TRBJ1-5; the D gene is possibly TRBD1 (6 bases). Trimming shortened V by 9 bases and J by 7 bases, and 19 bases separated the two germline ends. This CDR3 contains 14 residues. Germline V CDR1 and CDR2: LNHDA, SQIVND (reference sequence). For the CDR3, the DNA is TGTGCCAGCCACTTTGGGGGGCTGGGGCAGCCCCAGCATTTT. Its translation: CASHFGGLGQPQHF. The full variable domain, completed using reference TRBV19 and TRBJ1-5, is DGGITQSPKYLFRKEGQNVTLSCEQNLNHDAMYWYRQDPGQGLRLIYYSQIVNDFQKGDIAEGYSVSREKKESFPLTVTSAQKNPTAFYLCASHFGGLGQPQHFGDGTRLSIL.

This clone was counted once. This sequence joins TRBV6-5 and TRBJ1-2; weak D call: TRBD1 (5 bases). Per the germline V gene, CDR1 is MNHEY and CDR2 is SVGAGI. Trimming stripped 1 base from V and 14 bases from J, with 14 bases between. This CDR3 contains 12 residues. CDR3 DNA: TGTGCCAGCAGTTACTTAAGGGGTGATGAAACCTTC. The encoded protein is CASSYLRGDETF.

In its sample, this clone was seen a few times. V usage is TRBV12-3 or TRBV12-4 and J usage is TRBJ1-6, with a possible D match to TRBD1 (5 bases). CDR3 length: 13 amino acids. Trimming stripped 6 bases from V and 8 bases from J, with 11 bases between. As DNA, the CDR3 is TGTGCCAGCAGACCCGAACAGGATTCACCCCTCCACTTT. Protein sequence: CASRPEQDSPLHF.

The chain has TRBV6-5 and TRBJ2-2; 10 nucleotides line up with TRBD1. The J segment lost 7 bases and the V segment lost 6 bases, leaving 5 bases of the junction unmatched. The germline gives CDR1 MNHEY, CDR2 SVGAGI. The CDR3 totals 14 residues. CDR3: CASSGQGGNGELFF. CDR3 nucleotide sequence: TGTGCCAGCAGCGGACAGGGGGGTAACGGGGAGCTGTTTTTT.

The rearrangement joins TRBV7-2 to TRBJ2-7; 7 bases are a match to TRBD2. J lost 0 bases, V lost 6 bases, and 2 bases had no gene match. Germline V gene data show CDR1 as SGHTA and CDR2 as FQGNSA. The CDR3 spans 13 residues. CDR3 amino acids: CASRTSSSYEQYF. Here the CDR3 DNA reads TGTGCCAGCAGGACTAGCAGCTCCTACGAGCAGTACTTC.

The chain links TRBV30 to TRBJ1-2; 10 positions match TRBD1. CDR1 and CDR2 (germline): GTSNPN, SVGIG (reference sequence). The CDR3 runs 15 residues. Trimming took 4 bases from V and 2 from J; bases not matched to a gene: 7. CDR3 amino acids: CAWNAPGQGNYGYTF. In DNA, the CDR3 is TGTGCCTGGAACGCTCCGGGACAGGGGAACTATGGCTACACCTTC.

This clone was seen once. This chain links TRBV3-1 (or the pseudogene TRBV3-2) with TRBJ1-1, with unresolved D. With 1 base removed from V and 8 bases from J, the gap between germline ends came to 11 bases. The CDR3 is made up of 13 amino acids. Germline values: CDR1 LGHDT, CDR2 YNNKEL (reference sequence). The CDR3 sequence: CASSQARSGEAFF. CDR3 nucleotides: TGTGCCAGCAGCCAAGCCAGGTCAGGAGAAGCTTTCTTT.

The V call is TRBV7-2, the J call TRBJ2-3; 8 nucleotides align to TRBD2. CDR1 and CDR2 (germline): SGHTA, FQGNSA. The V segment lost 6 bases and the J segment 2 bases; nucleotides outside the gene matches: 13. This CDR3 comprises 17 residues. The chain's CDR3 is CASSLLTGGFPTDTQYF. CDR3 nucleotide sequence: TGTGCCAGCAGTTTACTTACGGGGGGGTTCCCCACAGATACGCAGTATTTT.

The CDR3: CASSSRQGATTRETQYF. For the CDR3, the DNA is TGTGCCAGCAGCTCACGACAGGGAGCAACCACCAGGGAGACCCAGTACTTC. V usage is TRBV7-8 and J usage is TRBJ2-5, with 7 nucleotides matching TRBD1. The V gene end was trimmed by 4 bases and the J gene end by 5 bases; junction bases not matched to a gene: 16. Germline CDR1 is SGHVS and CDR2 is FQNEAQ. CDR3 length: 17 amino acids.

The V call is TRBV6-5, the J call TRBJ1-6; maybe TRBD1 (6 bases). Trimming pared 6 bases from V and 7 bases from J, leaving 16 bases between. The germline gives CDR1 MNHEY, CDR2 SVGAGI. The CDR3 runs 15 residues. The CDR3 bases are TGTGCCAGCAGCGGTGACAGGTCCCAGAATTCACCCCTCCACTTT. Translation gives CASSGDRSQNSPLHF.

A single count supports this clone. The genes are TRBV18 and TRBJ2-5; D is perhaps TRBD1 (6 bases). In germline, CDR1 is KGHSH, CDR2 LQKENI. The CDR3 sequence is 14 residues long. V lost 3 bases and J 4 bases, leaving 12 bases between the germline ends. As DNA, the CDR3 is TGTGCCAGCTCACCCGGACAGTTAGCAGAGACCCAGTACTTC. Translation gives CASSPGQLAETQYF.

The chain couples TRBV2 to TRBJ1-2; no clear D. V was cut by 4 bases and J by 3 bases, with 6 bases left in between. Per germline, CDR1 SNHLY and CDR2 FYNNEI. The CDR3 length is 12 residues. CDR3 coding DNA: TGTGCCAGCAGTGCGACGTACTATGGCTACACCTTC. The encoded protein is CASSATYYGYTF. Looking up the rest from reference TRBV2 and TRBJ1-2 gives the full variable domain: EPEVTQTPSHQVTQMGQEVILRCVPISNHLYFYWYRQILGQKVEFLVSFYNNEISEKSEIFDDQFSVERPDGSNFTLKIRSTKLEDSAMYFCASSATYYGYTFGSGTRLTVV.